This T cell receptor beta chain was documented in a study of blood T cell repertoires in COVID-19. Overall study: The United States, Italy and Spain supplied acute and convalescent COVID-19 samples. PBMCs, B-cell-depleted T cells, or T cells provided the cDNA or gDNA that made up the material.

Per the original methods: Quantification of nucleated cells was approximated via reference gene primer amplification. TCRdb's table, derived via immunoSEQ multiplex PCR, lists solely in-frame clones and lacks some. Clone size and V and J calls were adopted from that table, with D and trimming inferred from the DNA. Of 200,000 to 300,000 clones in the sample, roughly 88% are singletons; the top ten hold about 0.65%. The germline V gene has CDR1 MNHEY and CDR2 SVGAGI. The CDR3 runs to 15 residues. Trimming at V came to 6 bases and at J to 7 bases, leaving 9 bases not matched to a gene. Sequenced: peripheral blood. The V call is TRBV6-5, the J call TRBJ1-6, with 7 bases identical to TRBD1. This receptor was taken from a human donor in a cohort sampled during active COVID-19. CDR3 nucleotide sequence: TGTGCCAGCAGCACAGACAGGGTGGGGAATTCACCCCTCCACTTT. Residues: CASSTDRVGNSPLHF.